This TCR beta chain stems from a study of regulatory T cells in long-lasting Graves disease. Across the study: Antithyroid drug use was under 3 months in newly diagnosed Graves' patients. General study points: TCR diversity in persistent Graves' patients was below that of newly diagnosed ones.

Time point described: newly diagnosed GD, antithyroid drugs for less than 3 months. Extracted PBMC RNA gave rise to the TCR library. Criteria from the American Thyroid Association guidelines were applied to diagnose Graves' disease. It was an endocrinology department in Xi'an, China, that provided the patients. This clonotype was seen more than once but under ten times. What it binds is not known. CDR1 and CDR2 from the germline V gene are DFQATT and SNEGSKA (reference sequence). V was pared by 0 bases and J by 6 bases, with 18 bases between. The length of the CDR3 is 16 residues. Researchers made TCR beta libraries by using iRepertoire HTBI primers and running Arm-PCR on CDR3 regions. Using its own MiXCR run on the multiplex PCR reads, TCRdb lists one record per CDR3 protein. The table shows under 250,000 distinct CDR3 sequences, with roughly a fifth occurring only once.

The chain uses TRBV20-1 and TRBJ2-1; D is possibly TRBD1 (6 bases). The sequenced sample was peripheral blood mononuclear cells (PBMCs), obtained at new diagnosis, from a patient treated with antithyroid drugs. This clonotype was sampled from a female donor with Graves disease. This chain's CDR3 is CSARDQTGRRVNEQFF. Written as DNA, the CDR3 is TGCAGTGCTAGAGATCAAACAGGGAGAAGGGTCAATGAGCAGTTCTTC.